This T cell receptor beta chain appears in the sequencing data of a study of lymphopenia after photon versus proton radiotherapy. Libraries were prepared by immunoSEQ multiplex PCR; TCRdb keeps only in-frame clonotypes and omits some of them. The repertoire includes 65,000 to 70,000 clones, roughly 93% of them detected once, and roughly 3% sits in the top ten. V was trimmed by 1 base and J by 0 bases, leaving 10 bases between them. The V gene's germline CDR1 is SEHNR and CDR2 FQNEAQ (reference sequence). This CDR3 comprises 16 residues. This TCR was sampled from a woman in her seventies with pancreatic cancer. The source material was peripheral blood, sampled from a patient treated with photon-based radiotherapy. The rearrangement links TRBV7-9 to TRBJ1-5, with D tentatively TRBD1 (5 bases). CDR3: CASSLDSGGSNQPQHF. Written as DNA, the CDR3 is TGTGCCAGCAGCTTAGATAGCGGGGGTAGCAATCAGCCCCAGCATTTT. Full variable domain (outside the CDR3, taken from reference TRBV7-9 and TRBJ1-5): DTGVSQNPRHKITKRGQNVTFRCDPISEHNRLYWYRQTLGQGPEFLTYFQNEAQLEKSRLLSDRFSAERPKGSFSTLEIQRTEQGDSAMYLCASSLDSGGSNQPQHFGDGTRLSIL.